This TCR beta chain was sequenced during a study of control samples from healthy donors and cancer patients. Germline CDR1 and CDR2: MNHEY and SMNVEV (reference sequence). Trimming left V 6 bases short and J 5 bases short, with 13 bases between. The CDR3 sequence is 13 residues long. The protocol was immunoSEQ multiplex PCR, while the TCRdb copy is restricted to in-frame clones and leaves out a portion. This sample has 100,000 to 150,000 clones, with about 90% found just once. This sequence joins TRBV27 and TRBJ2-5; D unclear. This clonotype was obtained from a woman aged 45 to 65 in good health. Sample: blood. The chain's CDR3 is CASSPWGWETQYF. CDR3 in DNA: TGTGCCAGCAGCCCATGGGGATGGGAGACCCAGTACTTC.